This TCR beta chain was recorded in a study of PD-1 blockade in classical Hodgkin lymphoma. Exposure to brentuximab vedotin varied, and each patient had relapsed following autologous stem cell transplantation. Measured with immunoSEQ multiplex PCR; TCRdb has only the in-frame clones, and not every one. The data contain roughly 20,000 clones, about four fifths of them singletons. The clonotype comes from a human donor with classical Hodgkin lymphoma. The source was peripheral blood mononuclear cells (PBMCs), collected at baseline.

The CDR3: CASSHGDRHYGYTF. In nucleotides, the CDR3 is TGCGCCAGCAGCCACGGGGACAGACACTATGGCTACACCTTC. The chain joins TRBV4-3 to TRBJ1-2, with TRBD1 matching 7 bases. There are 14 residues in the CDR3. Trimming took 3 bases from V and 3 from J; bases not matched to a gene: 4. Germline V CDR1 and CDR2: LGHNA, YSLEER.